The 18 T cell receptor beta chains listed next were all sequenced from one sample in a study of a mutant IDH1 vaccine in newly diagnosed glioma. TCRdb's table, derived via immunoSEQ multiplex PCR, lists solely in-frame clones and lacks some. This table holds tens of thousands of clones, 87% found once. Time point: week 23, last vaccination. The investigators gave 300 ug of mutant IDH1 20-mer peptide in each vaccine dose, together with topical imiquimod. These receptors' antigens are unknown. The sequencing used PBMCs, collected from a glioma patient whose treatment included an IDH1 peptide vaccine. The receptors derive from a man aged 35-49 years with glioma.

The CDR3 sequence: CASSRSSNQPQHF. The CDR3 nucleotides are TGTGCCAGCTCTCGAAGTAGCAATCAGCCCCAGCATTTT. This chain uses TRBV7-8 with TRBJ1-5; no firm D call. This CDR3 has 13 amino acids. CDR1 is SGHVS, CDR2 FQNEAQ, per germline. The V end was cut by 8 bases, the J end by 0 bases, with 8 bases between.

This clone was seen only a few times. The rearrangement joins TRBV6-5 to TRBJ2-2, with 8 positions matching TRBD1. V shed 6 bases and J 6 bases; nucleotides not matched to a gene: 6. Germline values: CDR1 MNHEY, CDR2 SVGAGI. The CDR3 is 14 residues long. The CDR3 DNA reads TGTGCCAGCAGCACAGGGGGTAGGGCCGGGGAGCTGTTTTTT. This codes for CASSTGGRAGELFF.

V gene TRBV27 combines with J gene TRBJ2-7; D could derive from TRBD1 or TRBD2 (5 bases each). The CDR3 spans 14 residues. V was clipped by 7 bases and J by 3 bases, with 16 bases between them. Germline-derived CDR1 and CDR2 are MNHEY and SMNVEV (reference sequence). CDR3 amino acids: CASKIRDGYYEQYF. CDR3 sequence (DNA): TGTGCCAGCAAAATCCGGGACGGTTACTACGAGCAGTACTTC.

V and J are TRBV7-2 and TRBJ2-1; 12 positions match TRBD2. Germline CDR1 is SGHTA and CDR2 is FQGNSA. J was trimmed by 12 bases and V by 5 bases; bases with no gene match: 14. The CDR3 totals 16 residues. CDR3: CASSKPGLAGPRGQFF. Written as DNA, the CDR3 is TGTGCCAGCAGCAAACCGGGACTAGCGGGCCCTAGGGGGCAGTTCTTC.

The J gene is TRBJ2-1, the V gene TRBV4-1; D remains ambiguous. The CDR3 is 13 residues long. In germline, CDR1 is MGHRA, CDR2 YSYEKL. V was clipped by 1 base and J by 3 bases, with 4 bases between them. The CDR3 DNA sequence: TGCGCCAGCAGCCAAGGCAGCTACAATGAGCAGTTCTTC. It translates to CASSQGSYNEQFF.

The chain carries TRBV27 and TRBJ2-3, with D maybe TRBD2 (6 bases). With 5 bases removed from V and 2 bases from J, the gap between germline ends came to 17 bases. The CDR3 is made up of 16 amino acids. The V gene's germline CDR1 is MNHEY and CDR2 SMNVEV (reference sequence). This CDR3 is CASSPRAGRVTDTQYF. The CDR3 region has the DNA TGTGCCAGCAGTCCCCGGGCGGGACGCGTCACAGATACGCAGTATTTT.

The gene calls are TRBV21-1 and TRBJ2-7. TRBV21-1 constitutes a pseudogene. The CDR3 length is 16 residues. The CDR3 nucleotides are TGTGCCAGCAGCAAAGTAACCAGACGTCGCTCCTACGAGCAGTACTTC. This gives the protein CASSKVTRRRSYEQYF.

This rearrangement joins TRBV29-1 to TRBJ2-3; a weak D match, TRBD1 (5 bases). The V gene lost 5 bases and the J gene lost 2 bases, with 11 bases spanning the gap. This CDR3 is 13 amino acids long. Germline V CDR1 and CDR2: SQVTM, ANQGSEA. CDR3 in DNA: TGCAGCGTTTGGAAGGGGCCCACAGATACGCAGTATTTT. Encoded protein: CSVWKGPTDTQYF.

The chain couples TRBV2 to TRBJ2-7, with 7 nucleotides matching TRBD2. The CDR3 is made up of 16 amino acids. CDR1 is SNHLY, CDR2 FYNNEI, per germline. V shed 7 bases and J 0 bases; nucleotides not matched to a gene: 12. CDR3 DNA sequence: TGTGCCAGCATTCCCCCGACTAGCCGAACCTCCTACGAGCAGTACTTC. Translated: CASIPPTSRTSYEQYF.

This sequence joins TRBV27 and TRBJ2-7; the match to TRBD2 covers 8 bases. Germline trimming cut 3 bases from V and 4 bases from J; bases unmatched to any gene: 2. Germline CDR1 is MNHEY and CDR2 is SMNVEV (reference sequence). The CDR3 runs 13 residues. CDR3 protein: CASSFREGYEQYF. Written as DNA, the CDR3 is TGTGCCAGCAGTTTTCGGGAGGGGTACGAGCAGTACTTC.

The CDR3, as DNA: TGTGCCAGTACCTCTCCGTGGGGTCCGACAGATTCTAACTATGGCTACACCTTC. The encoded protein is CASTSPWGPTDSNYGYTF. J is TRBJ1-2 and V is TRBV19; weak D call: TRBD1 (5 bases). The V end lost 7 bases, the J end lost 0 bases, and 24 bases lay between the germline ends. This CDR3 spans 18 amino acids. Per the germline V gene, CDR1 is LNHDA and CDR2 is SQIVND (reference sequence).

The chain is built from TRBV10-1 and TRBJ2-3, with 7 bases that match TRBD1. Germline assignment: CDR1 WNHNN and CDR2 SYGVQD (reference sequence). The CDR3 spans 14 residues. The V segment lost 6 bases and the J segment 1 base; nucleotides outside the gene matches: 4. CDR3 sequence (DNA): TGCGCCAGCAGAAGGGGGCGGCGCACAGATACGCAGTATTTT. Its protein product is CASRRGRRTDTQYF.

CDR3: CASNPAPSEETQYF. The CDR3 region has the DNA TGCGCCAGCAACCCGGCCCCCTCGGAAGAGACCCAGTACTTC. This rearrangement joins TRBV5-1 to TRBJ2-5; D unresolved. The CDR3 totals 14 residues. CDR1 is SGHRS and CDR2 is YFSETQ in the germline V gene. The ends were cut back, 6 bases at V and 3 bases at J, with 15 bases in the middle.

The chain employs TRBV7-8 and TRBJ2-7, with 16 bases matching TRBD2. Per the germline V gene, CDR1 is SGHVS and CDR2 is FQNEAQ. Germline trimming cut 2 bases from V and 5 bases from J; bases unmatched to any gene: 12. The CDR3 sequence is 19 residues long. The CDR3 here is CASSLNPGLAGGNRNEQYF. Here the CDR3 DNA reads TGTGCCAGCAGCTTAAACCCGGGACTAGCGGGAGGGAATAGAAACGAGCAGTACTTC.

The J gene is TRBJ2-3, the V gene TRBV5-5, with a tentative D call TRBD1 (6 bases). The CDR3 has 16 residues. Germline V lookup: CDR1 SGHKS, CDR2 YYEKEE (reference sequence). The V gene lost 1 base and the J gene lost 3 bases, with 15 bases spanning the gap. The CDR3 region has the DNA TGTGCCAGCAGCTTGATGACAGGTCGGAGGACAGATACGCAGTATTTT. Protein sequence: CASSLMTGRRTDTQYF. The full variable domain, with the rest looked up from reference TRBV5-5 and TRBJ2-3, is DAGVTQSPTHLIKTRGQQVTLRCSPISGHKSVSWYQQVLGQGPQFIFQYYEKEERGRGNFPDRFSARQFPNYSSELNVNALLLGDSALYLCASSLMTGRRTDTQYFGPGTRLTVL.

Concerning this clone itself: This CDR3 is also generated by other DNA sequences in the sample. This chain joins TRBV5-1 and TRBJ1-5, with D perhaps matching TRBD1 (6 bases). The CDR3 is 15 amino acids. Trimming took 5 bases from V and 0 from J, leaving 12 bases between them. Germline loops: CDR1 SGHRS, CDR2 YFSETQ. CDR3 coding DNA: TGCGCCAGCAGAAGGGACATTCTTAGCAATCAGCCCCAGCATTTT. Protein: CASRRDILSNQPQHF.

V is TRBV4-1 and J is TRBJ2-4; the D gene is possibly TRBD2 (6 bases). The CDR3 is made up of 17 amino acids. Per germline, CDR1 MGHRA and CDR2 YSYEKL. Trimming cost V 0 bases and J 3 bases, with 15 bases left between them. CDR3: CASSQERGGTFKNIQYF. Written as DNA, the CDR3 is TGCGCCAGCAGCCAAGAGAGGGGCGGGACGTTCAAAAACATTCAGTACTTC.

The J gene is TRBJ1-3, the V gene TRBV6-5, with 7 nucleotides matching TRBD1. V dropped 7 bases and J dropped 4; count of bases not matched to a gene: 7. CDR1 and CDR2 (germline): MNHEY, SVGAGI. This CDR3 contains 14 residues. The CDR3 nucleotides are TGTGCCAGCACCGCCGACAGGGAGGGAAACACCATATATTTT. It encodes CASTADREGNTIYF.